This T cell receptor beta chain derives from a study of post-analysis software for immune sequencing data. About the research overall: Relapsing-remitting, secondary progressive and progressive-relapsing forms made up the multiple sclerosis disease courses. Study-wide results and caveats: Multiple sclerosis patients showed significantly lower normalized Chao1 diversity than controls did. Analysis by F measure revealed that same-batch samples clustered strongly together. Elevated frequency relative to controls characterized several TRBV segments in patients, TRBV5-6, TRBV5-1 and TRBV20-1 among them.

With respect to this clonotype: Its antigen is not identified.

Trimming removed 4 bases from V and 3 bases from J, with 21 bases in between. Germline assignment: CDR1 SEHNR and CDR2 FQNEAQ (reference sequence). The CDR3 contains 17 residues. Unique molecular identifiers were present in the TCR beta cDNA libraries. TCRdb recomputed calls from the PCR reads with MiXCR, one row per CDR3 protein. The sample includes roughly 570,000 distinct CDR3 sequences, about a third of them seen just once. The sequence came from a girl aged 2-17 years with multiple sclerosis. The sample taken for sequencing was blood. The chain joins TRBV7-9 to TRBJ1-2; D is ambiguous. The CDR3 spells CASSSLYPSAGYYGYTF. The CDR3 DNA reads TGTGCCAGCAGCTCCCTTTACCCATCGGCAGGCTACTATGGCTACACCTTC. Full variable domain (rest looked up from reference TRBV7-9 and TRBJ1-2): DTGVSQNPRHKITKRGQNVTFRCDPISEHNRLYWYRQTLGQGPEFLTYFQNEAQLEKSRLLSDRFSAERPKGSFSTLEIQRTEQGDSAMYLCASSSLYPSAGYYGYTFGSGTRLTVV.